Listed below are T cell receptor beta chains from one sample, sequenced in a study of T-cell reconstitution after alpha-beta-depleted transplantation in children. Each CDR3 protein is one row after TCRdb ran MiXCR on the PCR reads. Of about 210,000 distinct CDR3 sequences in the sample, approximately 17% were seen once. The material sequenced was PBMCs, mostly from graft donor cells, taken 360 days after TCRalphabeta/CD19-depleted stem cell transplant. These receptor sequences come from a male patient under 10 years old who had a stem cell transplant for acute lymphoblastic leukemia, so the T cells may come from the graft donor. The CDR3 runs from the conserved cysteine through the conserved F or W. D genes are given only for firm matches. Rows give clone size only sometimes, using once, few, many, or a class for an expanded clone.

TRBJ1-2 | . | . | TRBV29-1 | CSVAGQPQNYGYTF | TGCAGCGTGGCCGGACAACCACAAAACTATGGCTACACCTTC
TRBJ2-1 | TRBD2 | many | TRBV12-3/TRBV12-4 | CASLGGVINEQFF | TGTGCCAGCCTGGGGGGGGTAATCAATGAGCAGTTCTTC
TRBJ2-1 | . | . | TRBV6-1 | CASTKGLYNEQFF | TGTGCCAGCACCAAGGGGCTCTACAATGAGCAGTTCTTC
TRBJ1-6 | . | . | TRBV10-3 | CAISDQPYSPLHF | TGTGCCATCAGTGATCAGCCTTATTCACCCCTCCACTTT
TRBJ1-3 | . | many | TRBV6-1 | CASSEDGSSGNTIYF | TGTGCCAGCAGTGAAGACGGCAGTTCTGGAAACACCATATATTTT
TRBJ2-1 | . | . | TRBV10-3 | CAIRDRPGNEQFF | TGTGCCATCAGGGACAGACCCGGCAATGAGCAGTTCTTC
TRBJ2-5 | TRBD2 | few | TRBV28 | CASSSSGGGQETQYF | TGTGCCAGCAGTTCTAGCGGGGGGGGCCAAGAGACCCAGTACTTC
TRBJ2-5 | TRBD1 | . | TRBV6-1 | CASRDWGAGGPETQYF | TGTGCCAGCAGGGACTGGGGTGCAGGGGGCCCGGAGACCCAGTACTTC
TRBJ2-2 | . | once | TRBV5-1 | CASSSPGDSTNTGELFF | TGCGCCAGCAGCTCACCGGGGGACTCTACCAACACCGGGGAGCTGTTTTTT
TRBJ2-2 | . | few | TRBV10-3 | CAITKDTGELFF | TGTGCCATCACCAAGGACACCGGGGAGCTGTTTTTT
TRBJ2-5 | . | . | TRBV18 | CASSPTGGRETQYF | TGTGCCAGCTCACCCACCGGGGGCCGGGAGACCCAGTACTTC
TRBJ2-7 | TRBD1 | . | TRBV2 | CAILKGGTGFYEQYF | TGTGCCATCCTCAAGGGCGGGACAGGTTTCTACGAGCAGTACTTC
TRBJ2-7 | . | few | TRBV7-2 | CASSLLRPRSYEQYF | TGTGCCAGCAGCTTACTGCGACCCCGATCCTACGAGCAGTACTTC
TRBJ2-5 | . | once | TRBV20-1 | CSAREFKILQETQYF | TGCAGTGCTAGAGAGTTCAAGATCCTCCAAGAGACCCAGTACTTC
TRBJ1-2 | . | many | TRBV18 | CASSTATDFYGYTF | TGTGCCAGCTCAACAGCGACGGACTTCTATGGCTACACCTTC
TRBJ2-1 | TRBD2 | few | TRBV13 | CASSLERGAYNEQFF | TGTGCCAGCAGCTTAGAGCGGGGGGCGTACAATGAGCAGTTCTTC
TRBJ1-6 | TRBD1 | . | TRBV12-3/TRBV12-4 | CASSLGTGYSPLHF | TGTGCCAGCAGTTTGGGGACAGGGTATTCACCCCTCCACTTT
TRBJ1-5 | . | . | TRBV12-3/TRBV12-4 | CASSLPRGLQHF | TGTGCCAGCAGCCTTCCACGGGGACTCCAGCATTTT
TRBJ2-1 | . | many | TRBV15 | CATSREKQPYNEQFF | TGTGCCACCAGCAGAGAGAAGCAACCCTACAATGAGCAGTTCTTC
TRBJ2-5 | . | few | TRBV29-1 | CSVEESRVGGGETQYF | TGCAGCGTTGAAGAGTCCCGCGTTGGTGGGGGAGAGACCCAGTACTTC
TRBJ2-7 | . | . | TRBV12-3/TRBV12-4 | CASSFGTSYEQYF | TGTGCCAGCAGTTTCGGCACTTCCTACGAGCAGTACTTC
TRBJ2-2 | . | few | TRBV11-2 | CASSLAWGTNTGELFF | TGTGCCAGCAGCTTAGCATGGGGTACGAACACCGGGGAGCTGTTTTTT
TRBJ2-3 | TRBD1 | . | TRBV6-1 | CASGQGISDTQYF | TGTGCCAGCGGACAGGGAATATCAGATACGCAGTATTTT
TRBJ2-7 | . | . | TRBV5-1 | CASSPPGRGSYEQYF | TGCGCCAGCAGCCCACCGGGTCGAGGATCCTACGAGCAGTACTTC
TRBJ2-2 | TRBD1 | . | TRBV7-2 | CASSSGTGITGELFF | TGTGCCAGCAGCTCCGGGACAGGGATCACCGGGGAGCTGTTTTTT
TRBJ2-5 | TRBD1 | many | TRBV5-5 | CASSLRTGLETQYF | TGTGCCAGCAGCTTACGGACAGGGTTGGAGACCCAGTACTTC
TRBJ2-3 | . | . | TRBV18 | CASSTDSHTDTQYF | TGTGCCAGCTCAACGGACAGTCACACAGATACGCAGTATTTT
TRBJ2-7 | . | few | TRBV4-2 | CASSQDPGPNYEQYF | TGTGCCAGCAGCCAAGATCCGGGACCTAATTACGAGCAGTACTTC
TRBJ2-7 | . | . | TRBV29-1 | CSVDRQGGYEQYF | TGCAGCGTTGACCGGCAGGGGGGCTACGAGCAGTACTTC
TRBJ2-7 | TRBD2 | . | TRBV4-3 | CASSQDLTSGGAWQYF | TGCGCCAGCAGCCAAGATCTGACTAGCGGGGGGGCCTGGCAGTACTTC
TRBJ2-3 | . | . | TRBV10-3 | CAISPQDTDTQYF | TGTGCCATCAGTCCACAGGACACAGATACGCAGTATTTT
TRBJ2-7 | . | . | TRBV20-1 | CSASSGQTYEQYF | TGCAGTGCTAGTTCCGGCCAGACCTACGAGCAGTACTTC